This entry features one T cell receptor beta chain sequence. It lacks a known antigen. The input lacks base qualities; no much larger clone sits a single base away. For sequencing, an Illumina HiSeq 1500 was employed. TCRdb trimmed the raw reads at Q25, called clones with MiXCR and kept productive beta chains. Rows are combined by CDR3 protein, so each entry shows the most common genes and DNA. The sample profile shows approximately 910,000 distinct CDR3 sequences; 25% to 40% of them were found once. The ten largest clonotypes hold 13% of the sample. The sample originates from a study of T cell repertoires in cytomegalovirus infection (dated by TCRdb to between 2018 and 2021). Concerning the study at large: Alongside well-studied HLA-B-restricted epitopes, the peptide stimulations were aimed at recently identified HLA-C-restricted CMV epitopes, whose presentation resists viral immunomodulation. The HLA type of each donor mattered for the analysis, because public TCR beta signatures pointed to carriage of CMV infection along with the matching HLA type. General study outcomes and caveats: In both this cohort and an independent cohort of a few hundred donors, the cumulative frequency of public TCR beta family members distinguished carriers of CMV infection plus the relevant HLA type. In the ex vivo response, HLA-C-restricted CMV-specific TCR beta clonotypes were dominant, and in two of eight donors the single most frequent clonotype came from this HLA-C-restricted group.

The sample's treatment or condition, from its label and the paper: in vitro stimulation with specific CMV peptide epitopes to enrich CMV-specific T cells. V loses 2 bases of germline sequence and J loses 4 bases, and the interval between the two ends is 17 bases. The CDR3 measures 17 amino acids from cysteine to phenylalanine. Of the read, only the CDR3 DNA is kept; its 51 bases are in frame from base 1. Based on the germline V gene (reference sequence), the CDR1 and CDR2 sequences are SEHNR and FQNEAQ. Recombination joined TRBV7-9 with TRBJ1-4; a tentative D call is TRBD1 (6 bases match). This specimen consisted of cultured CD8+ T cells from PBMCs, obtained from culture after CMV antigen stimulation. The sequence was obtained from a human donor in good health (CMV status not recorded). Some clones in this sample may be carry-over from other donors' samples. The CDR3 reads CASSLSWFLDSNEKLFF. In nucleotides, the sequence is TGTGCCAGCAGCTTAAGTTGGTTTCTGGACAGTAATGAAAAACTGTTTTTT. Here the CDR3 is joined to the reference TRBV7-9 and TRBJ1-4 genes, and the full variable domain is: DTGVSQNPRHKITKRGQNVTFRCDPISEHNRLYWYRQTLGQGPEFLTYFQNEAQLEKSRLLSDRFSAERPKGSFSTLEIQRTEQGDSAMYLCASSLSWFLDSNEKLFFGSGTQLSVL.